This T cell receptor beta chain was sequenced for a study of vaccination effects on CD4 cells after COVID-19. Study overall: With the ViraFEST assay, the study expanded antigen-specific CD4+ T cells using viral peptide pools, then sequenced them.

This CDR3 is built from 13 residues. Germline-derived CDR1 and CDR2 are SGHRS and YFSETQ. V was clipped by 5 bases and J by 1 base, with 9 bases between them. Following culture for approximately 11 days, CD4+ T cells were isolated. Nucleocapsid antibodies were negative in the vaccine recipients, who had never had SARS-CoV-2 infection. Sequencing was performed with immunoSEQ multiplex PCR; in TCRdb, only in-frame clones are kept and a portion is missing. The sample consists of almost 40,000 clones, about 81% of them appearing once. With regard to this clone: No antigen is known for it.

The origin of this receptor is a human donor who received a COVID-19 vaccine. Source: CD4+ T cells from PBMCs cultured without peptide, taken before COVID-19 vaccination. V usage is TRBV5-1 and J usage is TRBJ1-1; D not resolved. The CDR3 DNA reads TGCGCCAGCAGAGTAGACCCGAACACTGAAGCTTTCTTT. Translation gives CASRVDPNTEAFF.